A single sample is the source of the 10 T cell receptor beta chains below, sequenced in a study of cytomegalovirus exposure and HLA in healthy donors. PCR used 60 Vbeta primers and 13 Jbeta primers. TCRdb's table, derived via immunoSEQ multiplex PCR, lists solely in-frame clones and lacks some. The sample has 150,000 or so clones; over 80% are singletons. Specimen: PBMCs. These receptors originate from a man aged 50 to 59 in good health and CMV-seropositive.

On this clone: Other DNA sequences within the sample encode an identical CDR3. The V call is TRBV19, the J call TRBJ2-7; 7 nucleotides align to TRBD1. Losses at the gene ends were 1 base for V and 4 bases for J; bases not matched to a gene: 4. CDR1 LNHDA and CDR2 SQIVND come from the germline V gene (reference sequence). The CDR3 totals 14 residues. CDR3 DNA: TGTGCCAGTAGTATAGGCACAGGGGCGTACGAGCAGTACTTC. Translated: CASSIGTGAYEQYF. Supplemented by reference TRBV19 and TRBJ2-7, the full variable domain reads DGGITQSPKYLFRKEGQNVTLSCEQNLNHDAMYWYRQDPGQGLRLIYYSQIVNDFQKGDIAEGYSVSREKKESFPLTVTSAQKNPTAFYLCASSIGTGAYEQYFGPGTRLTVT.

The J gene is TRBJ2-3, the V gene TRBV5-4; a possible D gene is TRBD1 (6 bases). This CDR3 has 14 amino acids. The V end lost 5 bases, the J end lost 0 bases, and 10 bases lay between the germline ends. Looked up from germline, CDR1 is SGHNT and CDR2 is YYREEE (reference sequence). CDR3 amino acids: CASSPRGSTDTQYF. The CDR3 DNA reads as TGTGCCAGCAGTCCTAGGGGGAGCACAGATACGCAGTATTTT.

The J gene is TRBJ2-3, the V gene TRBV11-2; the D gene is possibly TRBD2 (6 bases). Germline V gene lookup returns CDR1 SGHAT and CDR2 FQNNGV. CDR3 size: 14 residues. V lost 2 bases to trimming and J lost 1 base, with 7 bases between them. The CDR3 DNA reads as TGTGCCAGCAGCTTAAGGAGGGGCACAGATACGCAGTATTTT. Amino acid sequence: CASSLRRGTDTQYF.

The CDR3 protein is CASSGQSGADTQYF. In DNA, the CDR3 is TGTGCCAGCAGTGGTCAGTCAGGGGCAGATACGCAGTATTTT. The chain has TRBV6-5 and TRBJ2-3; maybe TRBD1 (6 bases). The CDR3 loop spans 14 amino acids. With 5 bases removed from V and 4 bases from J, the gap between germline ends came to 13 bases. The germline V gene has CDR1 MNHEY and CDR2 SVGAGI.

Here the CDR3 DNA reads TGTGCCAGCAGCGGAAGACCGGGACAAACGAACACCGGGGAGCTGTTTTTT. Protein: CASSGRPGQTNTGELFF. This rearrangement joins TRBV9 to TRBJ2-2, with a possible D match to TRBD1 (6 bases). This CDR3 has 17 amino acids. CDR1 is SGDLS and CDR2 is YYNGEE in the germline V gene. Trimming took 3 bases from V and 0 from J, leaving 15 bases between them.

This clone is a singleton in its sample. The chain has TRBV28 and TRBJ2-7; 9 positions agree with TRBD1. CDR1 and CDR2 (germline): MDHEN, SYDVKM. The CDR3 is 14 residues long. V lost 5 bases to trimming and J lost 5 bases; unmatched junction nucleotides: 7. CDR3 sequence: CASSGRDRDHEQYF. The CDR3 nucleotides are TGTGCCAGCAGTGGCCGGGACAGGGACCACGAGCAGTACTTC.

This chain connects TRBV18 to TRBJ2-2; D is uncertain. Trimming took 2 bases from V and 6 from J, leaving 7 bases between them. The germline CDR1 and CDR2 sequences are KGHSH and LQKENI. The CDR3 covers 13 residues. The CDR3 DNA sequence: TGTGCCAGCTCACCAAAGCTCGCCGGGGAGCTGTTTTTT. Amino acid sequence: CASSPKLAGELFF.

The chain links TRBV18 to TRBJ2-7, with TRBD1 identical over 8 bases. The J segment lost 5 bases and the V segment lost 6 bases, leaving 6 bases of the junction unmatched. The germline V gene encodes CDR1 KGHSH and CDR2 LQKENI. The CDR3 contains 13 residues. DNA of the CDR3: TGTGCCAGCTCTCGGAAGGACAGGGACGAGCAGTACTTC. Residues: CASSRKDRDEQYF.

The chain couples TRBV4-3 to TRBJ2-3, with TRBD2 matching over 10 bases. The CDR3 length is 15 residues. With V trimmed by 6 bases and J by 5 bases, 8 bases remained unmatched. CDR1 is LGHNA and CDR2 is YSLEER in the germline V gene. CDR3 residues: CASRGGLAWGDTQYF. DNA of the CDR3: TGCGCCAGCAGGGGGGGACTAGCGTGGGGAGATACGCAGTATTTT.

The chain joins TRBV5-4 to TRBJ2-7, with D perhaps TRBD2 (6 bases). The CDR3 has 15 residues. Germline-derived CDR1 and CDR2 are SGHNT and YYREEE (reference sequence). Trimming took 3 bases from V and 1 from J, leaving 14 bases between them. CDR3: CASSSGGTASYEQYF. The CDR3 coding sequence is TGTGCCAGCAGCTCAGGAGGGACGGCTTCCTACGAGCAGTACTTC.